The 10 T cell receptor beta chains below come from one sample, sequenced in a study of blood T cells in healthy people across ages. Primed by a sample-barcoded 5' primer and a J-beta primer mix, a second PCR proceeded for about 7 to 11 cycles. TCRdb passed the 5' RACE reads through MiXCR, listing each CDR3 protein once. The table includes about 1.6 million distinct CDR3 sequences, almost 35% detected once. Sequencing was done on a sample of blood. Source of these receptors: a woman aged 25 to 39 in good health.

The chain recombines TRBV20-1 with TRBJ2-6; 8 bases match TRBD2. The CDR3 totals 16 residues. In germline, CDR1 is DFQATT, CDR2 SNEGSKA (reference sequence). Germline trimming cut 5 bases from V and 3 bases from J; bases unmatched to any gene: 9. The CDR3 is CSAPVGRAGGANVLTF. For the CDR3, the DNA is TGCAGTGCTCCGGTCGGGAGGGCTGGTGGGGCCAACGTCCTGACTTTC.

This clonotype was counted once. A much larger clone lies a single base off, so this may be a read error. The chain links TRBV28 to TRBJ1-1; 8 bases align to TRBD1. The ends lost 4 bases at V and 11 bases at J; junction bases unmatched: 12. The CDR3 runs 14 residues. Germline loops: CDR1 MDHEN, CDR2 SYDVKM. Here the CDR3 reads CASSSSGQGIRAFF. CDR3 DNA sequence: TGTGCCAGCAGTTCTAGCGGACAGGGTATTAGGGCTTTCTTT.

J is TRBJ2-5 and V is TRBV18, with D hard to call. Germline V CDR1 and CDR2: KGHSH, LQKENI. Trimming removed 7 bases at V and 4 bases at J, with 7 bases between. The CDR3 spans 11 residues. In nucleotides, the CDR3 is TGTGCCAGCTTACGAGTAGAGACCCAGTACTTC. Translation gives CASLRVETQYF.

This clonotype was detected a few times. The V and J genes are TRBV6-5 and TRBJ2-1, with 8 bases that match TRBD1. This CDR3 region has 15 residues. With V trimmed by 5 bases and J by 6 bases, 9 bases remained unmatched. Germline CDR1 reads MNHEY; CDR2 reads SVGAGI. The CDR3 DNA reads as TGTGCCAGCAGTCGCCGGACAGGGCTGACCAATGAGCAGTTCTTC. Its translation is CASSRRTGLTNEQFF.

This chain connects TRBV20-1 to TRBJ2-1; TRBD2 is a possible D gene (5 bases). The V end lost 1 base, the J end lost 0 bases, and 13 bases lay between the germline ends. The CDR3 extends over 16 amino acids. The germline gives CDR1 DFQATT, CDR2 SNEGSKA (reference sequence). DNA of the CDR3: TGCAGTGCTAGAGGCAAAGAGGGTGGCTCCTACAATGAGCAGTTCTTC. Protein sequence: CSARGKEGGSYNEQFF.

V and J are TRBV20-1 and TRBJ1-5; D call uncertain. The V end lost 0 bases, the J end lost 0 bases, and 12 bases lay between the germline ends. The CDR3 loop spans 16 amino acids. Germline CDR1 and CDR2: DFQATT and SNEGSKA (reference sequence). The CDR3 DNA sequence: TGCAGTGCTAGAGATAGCCGGAGATATAGCAATCAGCCCCAGCATTTT. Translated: CSARDSRRYSNQPQHF.

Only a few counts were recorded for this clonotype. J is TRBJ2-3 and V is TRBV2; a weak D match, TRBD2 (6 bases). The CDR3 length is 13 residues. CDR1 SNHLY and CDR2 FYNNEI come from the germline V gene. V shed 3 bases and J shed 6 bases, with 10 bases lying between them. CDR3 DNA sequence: TGTGCCAGCAGTGATAGGAGGGCCGATACGCAGTATTTT. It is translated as CASSDRRADTQYF.

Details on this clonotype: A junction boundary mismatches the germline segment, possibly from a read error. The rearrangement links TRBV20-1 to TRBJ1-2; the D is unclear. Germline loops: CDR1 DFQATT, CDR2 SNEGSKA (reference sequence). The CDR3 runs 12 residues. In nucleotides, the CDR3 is TGCAGTGCTTTTTGGGTTAACTATGGCCACACCTTC. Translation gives CSAFWVNYGHTF.

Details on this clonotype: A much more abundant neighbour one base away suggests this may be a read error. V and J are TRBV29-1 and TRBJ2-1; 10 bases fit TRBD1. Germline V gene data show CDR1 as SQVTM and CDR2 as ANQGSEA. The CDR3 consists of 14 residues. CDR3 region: CSVEGGQGRNGQFF. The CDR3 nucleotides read TGCAGCGTTGAGGGGGGACAGGGGAGGAATGGGCAGTTCTTC.

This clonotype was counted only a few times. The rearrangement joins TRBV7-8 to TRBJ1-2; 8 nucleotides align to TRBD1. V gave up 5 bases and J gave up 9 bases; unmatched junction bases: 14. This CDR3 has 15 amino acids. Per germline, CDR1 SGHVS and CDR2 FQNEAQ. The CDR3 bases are TGTGCCAGCAGCCCCCAGGGGGCGCGGCCGCAGAGCTACACCTTC. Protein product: CASSPQGARPQSYTF.